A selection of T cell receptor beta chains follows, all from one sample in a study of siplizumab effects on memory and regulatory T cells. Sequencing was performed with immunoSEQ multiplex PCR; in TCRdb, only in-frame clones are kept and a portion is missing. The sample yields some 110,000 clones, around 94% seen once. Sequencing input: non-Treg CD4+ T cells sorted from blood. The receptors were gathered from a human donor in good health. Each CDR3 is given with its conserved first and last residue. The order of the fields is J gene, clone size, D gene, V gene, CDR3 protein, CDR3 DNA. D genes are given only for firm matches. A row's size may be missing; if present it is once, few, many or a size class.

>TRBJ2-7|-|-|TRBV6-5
CASSQGARGEQYF
TGTGCCAGCAGTCAAGGGGCTCGCGGCGAGCAGTACTTC
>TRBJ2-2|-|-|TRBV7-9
CASSLQGSDTGELFF
TGTGCCAGCAGCTTACAGGGGTCAGACACCGGGGAGCTGTTTTTT
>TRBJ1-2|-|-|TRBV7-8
CASSLDEGNYGYTF
TGTGCCAGCAGCTTAGACGAGGGGAACTATGGCTACACCTTC
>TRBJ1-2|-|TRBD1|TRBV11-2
CASGSPWGQLNYGYTF
TGTGCCAGCGGCTCCCCTTGGGGACAGCTTAACTATGGCTACACCTTC
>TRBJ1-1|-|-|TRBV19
CASSIDPGRGVRNTEAFF
TGTGCCAGTAGTATAGACCCCGGAAGAGGGGTCCGGAACACTGAAGCTTTCTTT
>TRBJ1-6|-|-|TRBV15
CATSRDRSTGGGSPLHF
TGTGCCACCAGCAGAGATAGGTCGACAGGAGGGGGATCACCCCTCCACTTT
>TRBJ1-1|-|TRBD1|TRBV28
CASSPPLTGATEAFF
TGTGCCAGCAGTCCTCCTTTGACAGGGGCTACTGAAGCTTTCTTT
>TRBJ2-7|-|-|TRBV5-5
CASSSRLEISYEQYF
TGTGCCAGCAGCTCCCGGTTGGAGATCTCCTACGAGCAGTACTTC
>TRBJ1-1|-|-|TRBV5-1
CASSLWQNTEAFF
TGCGCCAGCAGCTTATGGCAGAACACTGAAGCTTTCTTT
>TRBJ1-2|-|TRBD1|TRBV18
CASSPPGTGNYGYTF
TGTGCCAGCTCACCACCCGGGACAGGGAACTATGGCTACACCTTC
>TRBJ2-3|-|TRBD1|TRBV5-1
CASSSAGTGGTDTQYF
TGCGCCAGCAGCTCCGCCGGGACAGGGGGCACAGATACGCAGTATTTT
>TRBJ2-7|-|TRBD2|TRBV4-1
CASSQEWLAVSSYEQYF
TGCGCCAGCAGCCAAGAGTGGCTAGCGGTCAGCTCCTACGAGCAGTACTTC
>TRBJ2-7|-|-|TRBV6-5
CASSFGRPYLGYEQYF
TGTGCCAGCAGTTTTGGCCGGCCGTACCTGGGCTACGAGCAGTACTTC
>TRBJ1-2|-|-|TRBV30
CAWRGTQGYTF
TGTGCCTGGAGGGGGACCCAAGGCTACACCTTC
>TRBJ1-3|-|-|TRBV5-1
CASSLAPGFSGNTIYF
TGCGCCAGCAGCTTGGCCCCGGGTTTCTCTGGAAACACCATATATTTT
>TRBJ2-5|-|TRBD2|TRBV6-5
CATGLGETQYF
TGTGCCACAGGACTAGGAGAGACCCAGTACTTC
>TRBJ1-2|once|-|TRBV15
CATSPGGFPSYGYTF
TGTGCCACCAGTCCGGGAGGGTTCCCTAGCTATGGCTACACCTTC
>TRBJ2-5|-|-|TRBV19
CASSIDGAGSKETQYF
TGTGCCAGTAGTATAGATGGGGCAGGCAGTAAGGAGACCCAGTACTTC
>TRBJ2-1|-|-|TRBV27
CASSFQGYNEQFF
TGTGCCAGCAGTTTTCAGGGGTACAATGAGCAGTTCTTC
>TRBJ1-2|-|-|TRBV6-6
CASSYSIGVGYTF
TGTGCCAGCAGTTACTCGATAGGGGTCGGCTACACCTTC
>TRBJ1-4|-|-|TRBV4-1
CASSQSPVTNEKLFF
TGCGCCAGCAGCCAATCCCCGGTAACTAATGAAAAACTGTTTTTT
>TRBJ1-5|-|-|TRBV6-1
CASILGQSNQPQHF
-
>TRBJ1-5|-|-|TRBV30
CAWSATGLQPQHF
TGTGCCTGGAGTGCAACGGGATTGCAGCCCCAGCATTTT
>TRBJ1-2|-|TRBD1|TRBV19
CASNPGQGGYGYTF
TGTGCCAGTAATCCGGGACAGGGGGGCTATGGCTACACCTTC
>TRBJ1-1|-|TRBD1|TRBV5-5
CASSRRQGSDTEAFF
TGTGCCAGCAGCAGAAGACAGGGGTCCGACACTGAAGCTTTCTTT
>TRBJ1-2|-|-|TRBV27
CASRSEYGYTF
TGTGCCAGCAGGTCAGAGTATGGCTACACCTTC
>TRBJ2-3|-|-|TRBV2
CASSALRGADTQYF
TGTGCCAGCAGTGCCCTTAGGGGGGCAGATACGCAGTATTTT
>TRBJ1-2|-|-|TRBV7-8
CASSLVGGSYGYTF
TGTGCCAGCAGCTTAGTAGGCGGAAGCTATGGCTACACCTTC
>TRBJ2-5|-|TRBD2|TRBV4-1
CASSQDAQRGRETQYF
TGCGCCAGCAGCCAAGATGCCCAGCGGGGGCGAGAGACCCAGTACTTC
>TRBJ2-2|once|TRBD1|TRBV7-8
CASSHRDRGPGELFF
TGTGCCAGCAGCCACCGGGACAGGGGCCCCGGGGAGCTGTTTTTT
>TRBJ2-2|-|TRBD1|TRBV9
CASSSRTGYTGELFF
TGTGCCAGCAGCAGCCGGACAGGGTACACCGGGGAGCTGTTTTTT
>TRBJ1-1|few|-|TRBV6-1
CASKRQGNTEAFF
TGTGCCAGCAAACGTCAGGGGAACACTGAAGCTTTCTTT
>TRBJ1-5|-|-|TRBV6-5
CASSYSGKQPQHF
TGTGCCAGCAGTTACTCAGGGAAGCAGCCCCAGCATTTT
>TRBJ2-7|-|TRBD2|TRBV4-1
CASSQGPGGSSYEQYF
TGCGCCAGCAGCCAAGGACCGGGGGGGAGCTCCTACGAGCAGTACTTC
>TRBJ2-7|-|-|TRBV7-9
CASSKAGTPKYEQYF
TGTGCCAGCAGCAAAGCCGGGACACCTAAATACGAGCAGTACTTC
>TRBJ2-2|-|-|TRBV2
CASSVTGELFF
TGTGCCAGCAGCGTTACCGGGGAGCTGTTTTTT
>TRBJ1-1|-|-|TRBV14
CASSLQGVTEAFF
TGTGCCAGCAGCCTACAGGGAGTGACTGAAGCTTTCTTT
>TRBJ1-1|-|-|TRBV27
CASSLTQLNTEAFF
TGTGCCAGCAGCTTGACACAACTGAACACTGAAGCTTTCTTT
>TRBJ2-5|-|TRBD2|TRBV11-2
CASSSGGLATAQYF
TGTGCCAGCAGCTCCGGGGGACTAGCCACGGCGCAGTACTTC
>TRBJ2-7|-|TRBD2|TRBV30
CAWSREVPYEQYF
TGTGCCTGGTCCCGGGAGGTACCCTACGAGCAGTACTTC
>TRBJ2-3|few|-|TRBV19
CASSIELTDTQYF
TGTGCCAGTAGTATAGAACTCACAGATACGCAGTATTTT
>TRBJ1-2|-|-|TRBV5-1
CASSLGPGNYGYTF
TGCGCCAGCAGCCTGGGACCGGGAAATTATGGCTACACCTTC
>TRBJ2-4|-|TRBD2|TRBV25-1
CASPRGGRTKNIQYF
TGTGCCAGCCCCCGGGGGGGCCGAACCAAAAACATTCAGTACTTC
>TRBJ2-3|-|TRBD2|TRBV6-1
CASSVLRTSGAPDTQYF
TGTGCCAGCAGTGTACTTCGGACTAGCGGGGCCCCAGATACGCAGTATTTT
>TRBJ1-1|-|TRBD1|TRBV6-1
CASSGQGAHLGTEAFF
TGTGCCAGCAGTGGACAGGGGGCGCATCTTGGCACTGAAGCTTTCTTT
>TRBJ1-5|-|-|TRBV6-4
CASSTSTGGQPQHF
TGTGCCAGCAGTACCTCAACCGGGGGTCAGCCCCAGCATTTT
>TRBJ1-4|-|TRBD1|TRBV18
CASSPRTGLEEKLFF
TGTGCCAGCTCACCCCGGACAGGATTGGAAGAAAAACTGTTTTTT
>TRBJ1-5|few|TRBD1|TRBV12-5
CASGSGQSNQPQHF
TGTGCTAGTGGTTCGGGACAGAGCAATCAGCCCCAGCATTTT
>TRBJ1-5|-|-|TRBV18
CASSPPSLGGQPQHF
TGTGCCAGCTCACCACCGTCCTTAGGGGGGCAGCCCCAGCATTTT